This paragraph reports one T cell receptor beta chain. The target antigen is unknown. These data belong to a study of T cell responses to AZD1222 COVID-19 vaccine. The study, taken as a whole, reports: Spike was spanned by vaccine-associated CD4 TCRs, with dominance at 160-218 and 743-854. It was only after the peak T cell response that any repertoires were sampled.

Germline assignment: CDR1 GTSNPN and CDR2 SVGIG (reference sequence). The CDR3 totals 15 residues. With V trimmed by 2 bases and J by 8 bases, 7 bases remained unmatched. Libraries were prepared by immunoSEQ multiplex PCR; TCRdb keeps only in-frame clonotypes and omits some of them. The sample consists of about 130,000 clones, about 85% of them appearing once. The sequence derives from an adult in good health. Specimen: peripheral blood, collected on day 0 of AZD1222 vaccination. This rearrangement joins TRBV30 to TRBJ1-6; 9 bases align to TRBD1. DNA for the CDR3: TGTGCCTGGAGTAGGGGGGGGACAGGGTATTCACCCCTCCACTTT. Amino acid sequence: CAWSRGGTGYSPLHF.